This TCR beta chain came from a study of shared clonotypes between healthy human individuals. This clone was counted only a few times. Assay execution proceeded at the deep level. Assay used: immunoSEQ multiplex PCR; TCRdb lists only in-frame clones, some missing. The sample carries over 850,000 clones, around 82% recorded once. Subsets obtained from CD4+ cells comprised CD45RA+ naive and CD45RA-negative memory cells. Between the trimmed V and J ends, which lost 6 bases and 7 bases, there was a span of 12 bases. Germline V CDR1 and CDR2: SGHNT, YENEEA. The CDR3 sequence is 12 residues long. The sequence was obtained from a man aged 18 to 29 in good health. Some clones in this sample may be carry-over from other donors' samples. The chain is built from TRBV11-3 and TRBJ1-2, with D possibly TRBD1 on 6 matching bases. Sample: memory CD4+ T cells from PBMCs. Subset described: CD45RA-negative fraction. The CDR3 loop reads CASREQGLGYTF. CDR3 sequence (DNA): TGTGCCAGCAGGGAACAGGGACTTGGCTACACCTTC. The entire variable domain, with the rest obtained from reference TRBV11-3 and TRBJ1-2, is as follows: EAGVVQSPRYKIIEKKQPVAFWCNPISGHNTLYWYLQNLGQGPELLIRYENEEAVDDSQLPKDRFSAERLKGVDSTLKIQPAELGDSAVYLCASREQGLGYTFGSGTRLTVV.